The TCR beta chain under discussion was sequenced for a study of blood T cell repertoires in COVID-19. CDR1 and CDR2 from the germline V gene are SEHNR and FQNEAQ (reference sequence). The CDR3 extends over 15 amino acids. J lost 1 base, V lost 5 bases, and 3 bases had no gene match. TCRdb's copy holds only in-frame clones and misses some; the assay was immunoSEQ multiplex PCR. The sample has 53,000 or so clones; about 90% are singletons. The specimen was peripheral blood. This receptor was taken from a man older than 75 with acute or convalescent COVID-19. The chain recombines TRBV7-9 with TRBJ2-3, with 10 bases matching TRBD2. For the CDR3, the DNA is TGTGCCAGCAGCGCCGGGACTAGCGGCACAGATACGCAGTATTTT. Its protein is CASSAGTSGTDTQYF.